A selection of T cell receptor beta chains follows, all from one sample in a study of blood T cell repertoires in COVID-19. The table came from immunoSEQ multiplex PCR; TCRdb's copy has only in-frame clones and leaves some out. Among 100,000 to 150,000 clones, 70% to 90% were seen once, and the ten largest hold about 9.4%. Sequenced sample: peripheral blood. Receptor source: a man aged 45 to 65 with acute or convalescent COVID-19. CDR3s include the opening cysteine and the closing phenylalanine or tryptophan. The D gene is left open where the match is weak. Part of the rows lack a size; the others show once, few, many or a class for expanded clones.

D gene	clone size	V gene	J gene	CDR3 length	CDR3 protein	CDR3 DNA
TRBD1	-	TRBV5-1	TRBJ2-2	18	CASSWDREQRFVAGELFF	TGCGCCAGCAGCTGGGACAGGGAACAACGATTCGTTGCCGGGGAGCTGTTTTTT
-	-	TRBV6-5	TRBJ2-3	14	CASSSPSSGDTQYF	TGTGCCAGCAGTTCCCCGTCCAGTGGTGATACGCAGTATTTT
TRBD1	-	TRBV20-1	TRBJ1-1	15	CSASPTPTGDTEAFF	TGCAGTGCTAGTCCTACCCCAACAGGGGACACTGAAGCTTTCTTT
-	-	TRBV18	TRBJ1-6	16	CASSPFSGLSDSPLHF	TGTGCCAGCTCACCATTCTCGGGACTGAGCGATTCACCCCTCCACTTT
-	-	TRBV10-2	TRBJ1-5	15	CASSEATHSNQPQHF	TGCGCCAGCAGTGAGGCCACTCATAGCAATCAGCCCCAGCATTTT
-	-	TRBV30	TRBJ1-2	12	CAWRAVSWGYTF	TGTGCCTGGAGGGCAGTGTCCTGGGGCTACACCTTC
-	-	TRBV12-5	TRBJ2-3	15	CASGLSQGFYDTQYF	TGTGCTAGTGGTTTATCGCAGGGGTTTTATGATACGCAGTATTTT
-	-	TRBV9	TRBJ1-1	15	CASSPDWRGKTEAFF	TGTGCCAGCAGCCCCGACTGGAGGGGAAAAACTGAAGCTTTCTTT
-	-	TRBV11-2	TRBJ1-2	14	CASTRDLANYGYTF	TGTGCCAGCACCCGGGACTTAGCTAACTATGGCTACACCTTC
TRBD1	-	TRBV10-3	TRBJ1-4	16	CAISEDWTGNNEKLFF	TGTGCCATCAGTGAGGACTGGACAGGGAATAATGAAAAACTGTTTTTT
TRBD2	-	TRBV5-4	TRBJ2-7	14	CASSLGGLAGELYF	TGTGCCAGCAGCTTGGGAGGACTAGCGGGAGAACTGTACTTC
-	-	TRBV25-1	TRBJ1-3	16	CASSERGTAVGNTIYF	TGTGCCAGCAGTGAAAGAGGCACGGCAGTCGGAAACACCATATATTTT
-	-	TRBV5-6	TRBJ1-1	16	CASSFRGVGSNTEAFF	TGTGCCAGCAGCTTTCGGGGGGTCGGGTCGAACACTGAAGCTTTCTTT
-	-	TRBV7-9	TRBJ2-7	13	CASSLDGSYEQYF	TGTGCCAGCAGCTTAGATGGCAGTTACGAGCAGTACTTC
-	-	TRBV27	TRBJ1-1	17	CASSLTPPGWWDTEAFF	TGTGCCAGCAGTTTAACCCCGCCGGGTTGGTGGGACACTGAAGCTTTCTTT
-	-	TRBV28	TRBJ1-6	17	CASSFGGAVRFYSPLHF	TGTGCCAGCAGTTTCGGAGGGGCAGTTAGATTCTATTCACCCCTCCACTTT
-	-	TRBV3-1/TRBV3-2	TRBJ1-3	14	CASSNRVFGNTIYF	TGTGCCAGCAGCAACAGGGTCTTTGGAAACACCATATATTTT
TRBD1	few	TRBV14	TRBJ1-1	11	CASSLQGVPFF	TGTGCCAGCAGCCTGCAGGGGGTCCCTTTCTTT
-	-	TRBV4-1	TRBJ1-1	15	CASSPPMGLNTEAFF	TGCGCCAGCAGCCCCCCTATGGGCCTGAACACTGAAGCTTTCTTT
TRBD1	-	TRBV3-1/TRBV3-2	TRBJ1-2	15	CASSQRGTGSNGYTF	TGTGCCAGCAGCCAGAGGGGGACAGGGTCCAATGGCTACACCTTC
TRBD1	-	TRBV29-1	TRBJ2-1	11	CSLGQYNEQFF	TGCAGCTTGGGACAGTACAATGAGCAGTTCTTC
TRBD2	-	TRBV20-1	TRBJ2-1	12	CSASGLAREQFF	TGCAGTGCTAGTGGACTAGCACGCGAGCAGTTCTTC
TRBD2	-	TRBV2	TRBJ2-1	13	CASSASGYNEQFF	TGTGCCAGCTCGGCTAGCGGCTACAATGAGCAGTTCTTC
-	-	TRBV28	TRBJ2-1	14	CASSPPGSYNEQFF	TGTGCCAGCAGTCCACCTGGGAGCTACAATGAGCAGTTCTTC
-	-	TRBV6-5	TRBJ2-7	13	CASSYSRRYEQYF	TGTGCCAGCAGTTACTCGAGAAGATACGAGCAGTACTTC
-	-	TRBV18	TRBJ1-5	16	CASSPRDKNSNQPQHF	TGTGCCAGCTCACCCCGGGACAAAAATAGCAATCAGCCCCAGCATTTT
-	-	TRBV28	TRBJ2-7	14	CASSPWTETYEQYF	TGTGCCAGCAGCCCATGGACAGAGACCTACGAGCAGTACTTC
TRBD1	-	TRBV18	TRBJ1-3	18	CASSPLGTANSPGNTIYF	TGTGCCAGCTCACCCCTTGGGACAGCGAATTCTCCTGGAAACACCATATATTTT
-	-	TRBV27	TRBJ2-1	18	CASSFSSVELPFINEQFF	TGTGCCAGCAGTTTTTCCAGCGTGGAACTCCCGTTTATCAATGAGCAGTTCTTC
-	once	TRBV28	TRBJ2-5	14	CASSPLDYKETQYF	TGTGCCAGCAGTCCCCTCGACTACAAAGAGACCCAGTACTTC
-	-	TRBV5-1	TRBJ2-5	14	CASSLAGGQETQYF	TGCGCCAGCAGCTTGGCCGGGGGCCAAGAGACCCAGTACTTC
-	-	TRBV18	TRBJ2-5	17	CASSPHRQVVEEGTQYF	TGTGCCAGCTCACCACACCGACAGGTTGTTGAAGAAGGGACCCAGTACTTC
-	-	TRBV14	TRBJ1-1	13	CASSPQFNTEAFF	TGTGCCAGCAGTCCTCAGTTCAACACTGAAGCTTTCTTT
-	-	TRBV13	TRBJ1-2	12	CASSLLNYGYTF	TGTGCCAGCAGCTTACTCAACTATGGCTACACCTTC
TRBD1	-	TRBV5-6	TRBJ1-2	16	CASSSPDRGVSYGYTF	TGTGCCAGCAGCTCTCCGGACAGGGGGGTCAGCTATGGCTACACCTTC
TRBD1	few	TRBV3-1/TRBV3-2	TRBJ1-6	17	CASSRGQQGSYNSPLHF	TGTGCCAGCAGCCGAGGTCAACAGGGGTCCTATAATTCACCCCTCCACTTT
TRBD2	-	TRBV6-5	TRBJ2-3	16	CASSYSISGSLGTQYF	TGTGCCAGCAGTTACTCGATTAGCGGGAGTCTTGGTACGCAGTATTTT
-	-	TRBV6-1	TRBJ1-1	14	CASNLLGVNTEAFF	TGTGCCAGCAACCTTTTAGGAGTAAACACTGAAGCTTTCTTT
TRBD1	-	TRBV28	TRBJ1-2	15	CASELRDRGSYGYTF	TGTGCCAGCGAATTAAGGGACAGGGGTTCCTATGGCTACACCTTC
-	-	TRBV5-6	TRBJ2-4	15	CASSPLDGLEGIQYF	TGTGCCAGCAGCCCTCTGGACGGCTTGGAGGGCATTCAGTACTTC
TRBD1	-	TRBV19	TRBJ1-5	20	CASSRDRETRGRYSNQPQHF	TGTGCCAGTAGTCGGGACAGGGAGACGCGGGGCCGATATAGCAATCAGCCCCAGCATTTT
TRBD2	once	TRBV3-1/TRBV3-2	TRBJ2-2	16	CASSTRGGTNTGELFF	TGTGCCAGCAGCACGCGGGGGGGAACGAACACCGGGGAGCTGTTTTTT
-	few	TRBV2	TRBJ1-2	14	CASKTEPESYGYTF	TGTGCCAGCAAGACAGAACCCGAGAGCTATGGCTACACCTTC
TRBD1	-	TRBV5-4	TRBJ1-2	14	CASSLQQGTRGYTF	TGTGCCAGCAGCTTGCAACAGGGGACACGAGGCTACACCTTC
-	-	TRBV6-7	TRBJ2-7	15	CASSYAGGLTYEQYF	TGTGCCAGCAGTTACGCCGGGGGACTCACCTACGAGCAGTACTTC
-	-	TRBV19	TRBJ2-7	13	CASVKRGWDEQYF	TGTGCCAGTGTAAAGAGAGGTTGGGACGAGCAGTACTTC
-	-	TRBV9	TRBJ2-2	14	CASSVASNTGELFF	TGTGCCAGCAGCGTGGCTAGCAACACCGGGGAGCTGTTTTTT
-	-	TRBV5-1	TRBJ1-2	15	CASSKSPTERYGYTF	TGCGCCAGCAGCAAATCCCCTACAGAACGCTATGGCTACACCTTC
TRBD2	-	TRBV7-8	TRBJ2-3	16	CASSAGGLGITDTQYF	TGTGCCAGCAGCGCAGGCGGACTAGGGATTACAGATACGCAGTATTTT
-	-	TRBV5-1	TRBJ1-2	14	CASSLGGGNYGYTF	TGCGCCAGCAGCTTGGGTGGGGGCAACTATGGCTACACCTTC
TRBD2	-	TRBV28	TRBJ2-5	17	CASSFSSGGNSRETQYF	TGTGCCAGCAGTTTCTCTAGCGGGGGGAACTCAAGAGAGACCCAGTACTTC
TRBD1	-	TRBV27	TRBJ2-7	14	CASSTQGAAYEQYF	TGTGCCAGCAGTACACAGGGGGCGGCCTACGAGCAGTACTTC
-	few	TRBV7-9	TRBJ1-4	15	CASSQVVPPREKLFF	TGTGCCAGCAGCCAGGTCGTGCCCCCACGGGAAAAACTGTTTTTT
-	-	TRBV19	TRBJ1-2	12	CASSILGAGYTF	TGTGCCAGTAGTATATTAGGGGCTGGCTACACCTTC
TRBD2	-	TRBV3-1/TRBV3-2	TRBJ2-1	17	CASSLIILAGGNNEQFF	TGTGCCAGCAGCCTTATCATTTTAGCGGGAGGTAACAATGAGCAGTTCTTC